This T cell receptor (beta chain) derives from a study of shared clonotypes between healthy human individuals. Regarding the study as a whole: Among the subsets, naive ones generally showed larger estimated richness than memory ones.

Donors were healthy HIV-negative adults without recently reported acute infections or vaccinations. The donors were all Caucasian adults (living in Nashville, Tennessee). Turning to this clone: The antigen remains unidentified.

The method was immunoSEQ multiplex PCR; TCRdb's version includes in-frame clones alone and lacks a portion of them. The data contain nearly 1 million clones, 70% to 85% of them singletons. The TCR originated in a man younger than 35 in good health. Sequenced sample: memory CD4+ T cells sorted from blood. The subset here: CD45RA-negative fraction.

The CDR3 is CASSSDPSDTQYF. In DNA, the CDR3 is TGTGCCAGCAGCTCAGACCCCTCAGATACGCAGTATTTT. The chain couples TRBV7-2 to TRBJ2-3; D is uncertain. With 4 bases removed from V and 4 bases from J, the gap between germline ends came to 9 bases. Looked up from germline, CDR1 is SGHTA and CDR2 is FQGNSA. This CDR3 has 13 residues.